What follows are 26 T cell receptor beta chains derived from one specimen sequenced in a study of response to subunit inactivated influenza vaccine. TCRdb re-derived calls from the RT-PCR reads in MiXCR, one entry per CDR3 protein. The repertoire consists of 530,000 or so distinct CDR3 sequences, with roughly 25% occurring once and the leading ten covering around 1.8%. The sample here was CD4+ T cells sorted from PBMCs, taken around 5 days after vaccination. Receptors originate from a man between 50 and 59 years old who received an inactivated influenza vaccine.

In its sample, this clonotype was seen many times. V usage is TRBV5-1 and J usage is TRBJ1-6; D is possibly TRBD1 (6 bases). CDR1 is SGHRS, CDR2 YFSETQ, per germline. The length of the CDR3 is 16 residues. V lost 4 bases, J lost 6 bases, and 17 bases lay in between. The DNA for the CDR3 is TGCGCCAGCAGCGTGGACAGTCAGCGCCTTAATTCACCCCTCCACTTT. Protein product: CASSVDSQRLNSPLHF.

The rearrangement joins TRBV4-1 to TRBJ2-7, with D tentatively TRBD1 (6 bases). This CDR3 contains 16 residues. The germline V gene encodes CDR1 MGHRA and CDR2 YSYEKL. V dropped 1 base and J dropped 0 bases, with 13 bases sitting between them. The CDR3, as DNA: TGCGCCAGCAGCCAAGCTTCAGGGGTGGTCTCCTACGAGCAGTACTTC. Protein product: CASSQASGVVSYEQYF.

This chain connects TRBV7-2 to TRBJ1-2; no definite D call. CDR1 and CDR2 from the germline V gene are SGHTA and FQGNSA. This CDR3 is built from 15 residues. V lost 1 base, J lost 4 bases, and 13 bases lay in between. The CDR3 loop is CASSLVGLIGYGYTF. DNA of the CDR3: TGTGCCAGCAGCTTAGTGGGTCTGATTGGCTATGGCTACACCTTC.

This clonotype was seen only a few times. The chain is built from TRBV7-2 and TRBJ2-3; D is perhaps TRBD2 (5 bases). CDR1 is SGHTA, CDR2 FQGNSA, per germline. Deletions cut 5 bases from V and 4 bases from J, with 10 bases between. CDR3 length: 13 amino acids. CDR3 sequence: CASSARVSDTQYF. CDR3 nucleotides: TGTGCCAGCAGCGCGAGGGTGTCAGATACGCAGTATTTT.

The chain links TRBV6-1 to TRBJ2-3; D possibly corresponds to TRBD2 (6 bases). Trimming left V 2 bases short and J 7 bases short, with 16 bases between. The CDR3 is 15 residues long. Germline V lookup: CDR1 MNHNS, CDR2 SASEGT. Written as DNA, the CDR3 is TGTGCCAGCAGTGAATTTGGGGGGTCGACCTATACGCAGTATTTT. The encoded protein is CASSEFGGSTYTQYF.

The chain recombines TRBV20-1 with TRBJ2-1; D assignment may be TRBD1 or TRBD2 (5 bases each). The length of the CDR3 is 13 residues. The germline gives CDR1 DFQATT, CDR2 SNEGSKA (reference sequence). V was trimmed by 5 bases and J by 7 bases, leaving 15 bases between them. The CDR3 spells CSALGEWGNEQFF. The CDR3 DNA sequence: TGCAGTGCTCTAGGGGAGTGGGGTAATGAGCAGTTCTTC.

This clonotype came up a few times. This sequence joins TRBV4-2 and TRBJ1-6; no reliable D call. This CDR3 is 16 amino acids long. The germline V gene encodes CDR1 LGHNA and CDR2 YNFKEQ. The V end was cut by 0 bases, the J end by 5 bases, with 11 bases between. The CDR3 DNA sequence: TGTGCCAGCAGCCAAGAGAATTACCAGAATAATTCACCCCTCCACTTT. Translating gives CASSQENYQNNSPLHF.

The rearrangement links TRBV5-4 to TRBJ2-5; D not certain. Germline V lookup: CDR1 SGHNT, CDR2 YYREEE (reference sequence). The CDR3 is 13 amino acids. The V end lost 4 bases, the J end lost 3 bases, and 10 bases lay between the germline ends. DNA for the CDR3: TGTGCCAGCAGCCCCCCCTTCAAAGAGACCCAGTACTTC. It is translated as CASSPPFKETQYF.

This rearrangement joins TRBV5-1 to TRBJ2-7; 9 bases match TRBD2. CDR1 and CDR2 (germline): SGHRS, YFSETQ. The CDR3 is 13 residues long. CDR3 protein: CASALAGLYEQYF. The CDR3 DNA reads TGCGCTTCCGCCCTAGCGGGGTTATACGAGCAGTACTTC.

The chain is built from TRBV7-2 and TRBJ1-1; D might be TRBD1 (5 bases). The germline gives CDR1 SGHTA, CDR2 FQGNSA. This CDR3 region has 12 residues. V was pared by 1 base and J by 8 bases, with 8 bases between. Here the CDR3 DNA reads TGTGCCAGCAGCTTAGAATGGGGCGAAGCTTTCTTT. The encoded protein is CASSLEWGEAFF.

The chain combines TRBV6-2 or TRBV6-3 with TRBJ1-5; unclear D gene. V shed 6 bases and J shed 2 bases, with 14 bases lying between them. The length of the CDR3 is 15 residues. Germline assignment: CDR1 MNHEY and CDR2 SVGEGT. CDR3 coding DNA: TGTGCCAGCAGACCCCTTAAGGAGGGCAATCAGCCCCAGCATTTT. This translates into CASRPLKEGNQPQHF.

The J gene is TRBJ2-5, the V gene TRBV12-3 or TRBV12-4, with a weak D call TRBD2 (7 bases). Trimming removed 8 bases at V and 7 bases at J, with 23 bases between. The CDR3 covers 15 residues. CDR3 nucleotide sequence: TGTGCCAGCGGCGGGGGCGGAGAGACACGCTGGACCCAGTACTTC. Translated: CASGGGGETRWTQYF.

This clonotype was observed a handful of times. V and J are TRBV9 and TRBJ2-4; 7 positions agree with TRBD1. The CDR3 loop spans 15 amino acids. Germline-derived CDR1 and CDR2 are SGDLS and YYNGEE. Trimming cost V 3 bases and J 6 bases; bases outside gene matches: 9. The CDR3 protein is CASSANRDSLNIQYF. The DNA of the CDR3 is TGTGCCAGCAGCGCAAACCGGGACAGTTTAAACATTCAGTACTTC.

This chain links TRBV29-1 with TRBJ2-7; the D gene is possibly TRBD1 (7 bases). Germline V gene sequence: CDR1 SQVTM, CDR2 ANQGSEA. V was clipped by 1 base and J by 4 bases, with 14 bases between them. The CDR3 is made up of 14 amino acids. The CDR3, as DNA: TGCAGCGTTGAAGCGGCGGGACAGTCGTACGAGCAGTACTTC. Its translation is CSVEAAGQSYEQYF.

This clonotype was observed a few times. This chain uses TRBV12-3 or TRBV12-4 with TRBJ2-3; tentatively, D is TRBD1 (6 bases). The CDR3 is 16 residues long. Trimming cost V 5 bases and J 3 bases, with 18 bases left between them. The CDR3 is CASSSWGLQKTDTQYF. CDR3 in DNA: TGTGCCAGCAGTAGTTGGGGGCTCCAAAAGACAGATACGCAGTATTTT.

This clonotype has just one count. This may come from a read error, since a much larger clone is one base off. The chain has TRBV6-1 and TRBJ2-6; D remains unclear. Germline CDR1 MNHNS, CDR2 SASEGT. V gave up 6 bases and J gave up 0 bases, with 3 bases separating them. The CDR3 loop spans 13 amino acids. Here the CDR3 reads CASRASGANVLTF. CDR3 bases: TGTGCCAGCAGGGCCTCTGGGGCCAACGTCCTGACTTTC.

This clonotype appeared many times. The rearrangement joins TRBV5-8 to TRBJ2-1, with TRBD2 matching over 8 bases. The CDR3 has 17 amino acids. CDR1 is SGHTS, CDR2 YDEGEE, per germline. J lost 4 bases, V lost 4 bases, and 13 bases had no gene match. The CDR3 coding sequence is TGTGCCAGCAGCCGCAGAATAGCGGGAACGCGGTACAATGAGCAGTTCTTC. Protein: CASSRRIAGTRYNEQFF.

The sample holds a few counts of this clonotype. As DNA, the CDR3 is TGTGCCAGCGGAGAGACTAGCGGGAGTGCCCCAGATACGCAGTATTTT. Translated, it gives CASGETSGSAPDTQYF. The chain couples TRBV6-1 to TRBJ2-3, with 12 bases lining up with TRBD2. V trimming: 8 bases; J trimming: 4 bases; junction bases outside the gene matches: 10. Per germline, CDR1 MNHNS and CDR2 SASEGT. The CDR3 sequence is 16 residues long.

CDR3 amino acids: CSANLPTSGISVQYF. The CDR3 DNA sequence: TGCAGTGCCAACCTCCCGACTAGCGGGATTTCGGTGCAGTACTTC. This sequence joins TRBV20-1 and TRBJ2-7; TRBD2 agrees at 11 bases. Looked up from germline, CDR1 is DFQATT and CDR2 is SNEGSKA (reference sequence). Trimming removed 6 bases from V and 9 bases from J; junction bases left unmatched: 16. The CDR3 is 15 amino acids.

The rearrangement uses TRBV14 and TRBJ2-3, with TRBD2 as a possible D gene (7 bases). V lost 5 bases and J lost 3, with 18 bases in between. The germline V gene encodes CDR1 SGHDN and CDR2 FVKESK. CDR3 size: 16 residues. CDR3 DNA sequence: TGTGCCAGCAGCACCCGCCGCGGGGGCTGGACAGATACGCAGTATTTT. Translation: CASSTRRGGWTDTQYF.

This clonotype has a handful of counts. The rearrangement uses TRBV2 and TRBJ2-1, with a tentative D call TRBD1 (6 bases). The CDR3 loop spans 12 amino acids. Germline assignment: CDR1 SNHLY and CDR2 FYNNEI. Between the trimmed V and J ends, which lost 11 bases and 9 bases, there was a span of 17 bases. The CDR3 sequence is CAGGGGRTEQFF. The CDR3 nucleotides read TGTGCCGGGGGCGGTGGAAGAACTGAGCAGTTCTTC.

This clonotype was seen a few times. The chain combines TRBV7-2 with TRBJ1-1; no firm D call. Germline assignment: CDR1 SGHTA and CDR2 FQGNSA. This CDR3 comprises 15 residues. V was clipped by 1 base and J by 4 bases, with 13 bases between them. The CDR3 coding sequence is TGTGCCAGCAGCTTAGGGGCGGGGAGCAGCACTGAAGCTTTCTTT. This codes for CASSLGAGSSTEAFF.

The genes are TRBV3-1 and TRBJ2-2, with a weak D call TRBD1 (7 bases). V was pared by 3 bases and J by 4 bases, with 24 bases between. The V gene's germline CDR1 is LGHDT and CDR2 YNNKEL (reference sequence). The CDR3 runs 19 residues. The CDR3 coding sequence is TGTGCCAGCAGCCACAAGAAACGCGTGTTCAGGGGGGCCACCGGGGAGCTGTTTTTT. Translation gives CASSHKKRVFRGATGELFF.

This clonotype was observed a handful of times. The genes are TRBV20-1 and TRBJ2-5; 10 nucleotides align to TRBD1. CDR1 and CDR2 from the germline V gene are DFQATT and SNEGSKA (reference sequence). The CDR3 consists of 13 residues. The trim removed 6 bases at V and 7 bases at J, leaving 8 bases unmatched. In nucleotides, the CDR3 is TGCAGTGCAAAGGACAGGGGGAGTGTGACCCAGTACTTC. Translation gives CSAKDRGSVTQYF.

J is TRBJ2-7 and V is TRBV10-3, with a tentative D call TRBD1 (7 bases). This CDR3 region has 14 residues. CDR1 ENHRY and CDR2 SYGVKD come from the germline V gene. V was trimmed by 6 bases and J by 2 bases, leaving 14 bases between them. The CDR3 coding sequence is TGTGCCATCAGATCAGGGGGGCGGACCTACGAGCAGTACTTC. Protein sequence: CAIRSGGRTYEQYF.

Turning to this clonotype: One base away lies a much larger clone, so this may be a sequencing read error. Likely a read error: the CDR3 ends without its conserved phenylalanine or tryptophan. The chain recombines TRBV29-1 with TRBJ1-2; the D gene is possibly TRBD1 (5 bases). This CDR3 comprises 12 residues. In germline, CDR1 is SQVTM, CDR2 ANQGSEA. Between the trimmed V and J ends, which lost 3 bases and 4 bases, there was a span of 9 bases. The CDR3 DNA is TGCAGCGTTGAGGGGGATCTCTATGGCTACACCATC. It encodes CSVEGDLYGYTI.